This TCR beta chain appears in the sequencing data of a study of T cell responses to AZD1222 COVID-19 vaccine. Study conclusions and caveats: It was only after the peak T cell response that any repertoires were sampled.

Comment on this clone: The target antigen is unknown.

The method was immunoSEQ multiplex PCR; TCRdb's version includes in-frame clones alone and lacks a portion of them. Among 65,000 to 80,000 clones listed, about 90% were seen once. The sample was peripheral blood, taken on day 0 of AZD1222 vaccination. The sequence derives from an adult in good health.

The CDR3 DNA reads TGTGCCAGTACCTCATGGGGGGGAGGGCCAGATACGCAGTATTTT. Amino acid sequence: CASTSWGGGPDTQYF. The chain is built from TRBV19 and TRBJ2-3; 7 bases align to TRBD2. Germline loops: CDR1 LNHDA, CDR2 SQIVND (reference sequence). This CDR3 region has 15 residues. The V segment lost 7 bases and the J segment 4 bases; nucleotides outside the gene matches: 11.